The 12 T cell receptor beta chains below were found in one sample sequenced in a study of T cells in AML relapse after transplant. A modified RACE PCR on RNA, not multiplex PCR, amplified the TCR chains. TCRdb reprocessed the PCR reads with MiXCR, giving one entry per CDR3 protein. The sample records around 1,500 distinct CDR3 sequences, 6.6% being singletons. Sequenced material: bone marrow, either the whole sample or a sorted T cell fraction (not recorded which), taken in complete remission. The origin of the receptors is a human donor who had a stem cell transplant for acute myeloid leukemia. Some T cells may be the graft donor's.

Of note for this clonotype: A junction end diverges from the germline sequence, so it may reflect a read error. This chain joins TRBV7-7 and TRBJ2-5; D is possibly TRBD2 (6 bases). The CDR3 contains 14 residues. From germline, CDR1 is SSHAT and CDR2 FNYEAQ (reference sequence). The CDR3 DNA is TGTGCTAGCAGCTTAGCGGACTGGGAAGAGACCCAGTACTTC. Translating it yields CASSLADWEETQYF.

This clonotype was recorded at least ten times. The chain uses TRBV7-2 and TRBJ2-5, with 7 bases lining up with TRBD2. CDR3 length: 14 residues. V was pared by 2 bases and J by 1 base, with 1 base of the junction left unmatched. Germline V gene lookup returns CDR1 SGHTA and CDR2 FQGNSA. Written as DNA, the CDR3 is TGTGCCAGCAGCTTAACGGGAGGCCAAGAGACCCAGTACTTC. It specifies CASSLTGGQETQYF.

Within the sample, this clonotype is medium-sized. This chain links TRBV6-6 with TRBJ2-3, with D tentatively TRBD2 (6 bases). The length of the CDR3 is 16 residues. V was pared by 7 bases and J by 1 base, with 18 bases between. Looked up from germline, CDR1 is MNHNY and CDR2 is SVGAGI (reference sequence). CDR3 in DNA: TGTGCCAGCACTCGGGACTCTTACACGGGCACAGATACGCAGTATTTT. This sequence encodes CASTRDSYTGTDTQYF.

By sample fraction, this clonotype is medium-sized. In DNA form, the CDR3 reads TGTGCCAGCAGAGACCTGGACAGGGGGAAGCAAGAGACCCAGTACTTC. The encoded protein is CASRDLDRGKQETQYF. The chain links TRBV12-3 or TRBV12-4 to TRBJ2-5; 10 positions agree with TRBD1. V was pared by 6 bases and J by 2 bases, with 9 bases of the junction left unmatched. The CDR3 runs 16 residues.

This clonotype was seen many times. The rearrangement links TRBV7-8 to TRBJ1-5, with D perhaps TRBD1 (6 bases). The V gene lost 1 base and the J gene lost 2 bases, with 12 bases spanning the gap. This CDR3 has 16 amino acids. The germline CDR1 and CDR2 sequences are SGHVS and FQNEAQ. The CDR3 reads CASSLGGARGNQPQHF. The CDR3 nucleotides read TGTGCCAGCAGCTTAGGGGGGGCGCGCGGCAATCAGCCCCAGCATTTT.

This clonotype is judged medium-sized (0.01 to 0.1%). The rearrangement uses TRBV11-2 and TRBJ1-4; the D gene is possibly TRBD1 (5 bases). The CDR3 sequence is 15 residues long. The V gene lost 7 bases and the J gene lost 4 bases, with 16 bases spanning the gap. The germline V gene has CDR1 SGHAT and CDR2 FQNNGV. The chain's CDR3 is CASTLTGTDNEKLFF. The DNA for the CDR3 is TGTGCCAGCACCCTGACCGGGACGGATAATGAAAAACTGTTTTTT.

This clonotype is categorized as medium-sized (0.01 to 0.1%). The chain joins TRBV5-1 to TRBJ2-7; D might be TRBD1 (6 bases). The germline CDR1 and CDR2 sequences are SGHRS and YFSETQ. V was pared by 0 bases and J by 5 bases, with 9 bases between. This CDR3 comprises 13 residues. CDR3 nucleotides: TGCGCCAGCAGCTTGGGGACAGTCGACGAGCAGTACTTC. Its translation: CASSLGTVDEQYF.

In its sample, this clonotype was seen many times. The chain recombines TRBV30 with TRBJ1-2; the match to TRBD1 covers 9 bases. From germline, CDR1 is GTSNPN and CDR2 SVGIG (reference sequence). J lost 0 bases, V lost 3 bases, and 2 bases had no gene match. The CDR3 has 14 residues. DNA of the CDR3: TGTGCCTGGAGAGGGGACAGGGCTAACTATGGCTACACCTTC. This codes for CAWRGDRANYGYTF.

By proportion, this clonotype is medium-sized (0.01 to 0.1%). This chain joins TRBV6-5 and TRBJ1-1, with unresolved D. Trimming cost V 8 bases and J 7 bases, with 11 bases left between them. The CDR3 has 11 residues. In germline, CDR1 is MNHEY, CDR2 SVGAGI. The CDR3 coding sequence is TGTGCCAGCCTAAGTGTCGGTGAAGCTTTCTTT. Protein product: CASLSVGEAFF.

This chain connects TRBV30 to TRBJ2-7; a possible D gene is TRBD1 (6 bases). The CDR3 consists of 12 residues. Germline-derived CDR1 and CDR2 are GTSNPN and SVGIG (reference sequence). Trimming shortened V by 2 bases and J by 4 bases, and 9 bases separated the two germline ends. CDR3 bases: TGTGCCTGGAGTCCGGACAGATACGAGCAGTACTTC. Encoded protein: CAWSPDRYEQYF.

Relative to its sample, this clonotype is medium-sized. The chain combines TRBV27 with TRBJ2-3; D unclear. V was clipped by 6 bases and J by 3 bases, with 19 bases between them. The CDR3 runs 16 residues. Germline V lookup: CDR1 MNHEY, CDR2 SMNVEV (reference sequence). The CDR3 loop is CASSPTLSLNTDTQYF. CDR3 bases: TGTGCCAGCAGCCCCACCCTTTCATTGAATACAGATACGCAGTATTTT.

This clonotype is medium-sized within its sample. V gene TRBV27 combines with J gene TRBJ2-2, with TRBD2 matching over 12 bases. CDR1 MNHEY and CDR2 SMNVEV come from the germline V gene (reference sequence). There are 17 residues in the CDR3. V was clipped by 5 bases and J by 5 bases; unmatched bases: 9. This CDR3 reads CASSQPFGTSGTGELFF. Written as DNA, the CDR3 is TGTGCCAGCAGTCAACCCTTTGGGACTAGCGGGACCGGGGAGCTGTTTTTT.